This T cell receptor (beta chain) was profiled in a study of blood T cells in healthy people across ages. Study-wide background: Capture by template switching was about one barcoded beta molecule per two T cells.

Trimming shortened V by 5 bases and J by 6 bases, and 14 bases separated the two germline ends. This CDR3 contains 13 residues. Sample-barcoded 5' priming and a J-beta primer mix drove a second PCR of roughly 6 to 12 cycles. TCRdb re-analysed the 5' RACE reads in MiXCR, keeping a single row per CDR3 protein. Of 920,000 or so distinct CDR3 sequences listed, under 55% were seen once; the top ten hold approximately 17%. The genes are TRBV12-3 or TRBV12-4 and TRBJ2-7, with no clear D. The sequence came from a woman aged 55-69 years in good health. Sequences were obtained from blood. The CDR3, as DNA: TGTGCCAGCAGTGTGGTAAGCTCGGTCGAGCAGTACTTC. Its protein product is CASSVVSSVEQYF.